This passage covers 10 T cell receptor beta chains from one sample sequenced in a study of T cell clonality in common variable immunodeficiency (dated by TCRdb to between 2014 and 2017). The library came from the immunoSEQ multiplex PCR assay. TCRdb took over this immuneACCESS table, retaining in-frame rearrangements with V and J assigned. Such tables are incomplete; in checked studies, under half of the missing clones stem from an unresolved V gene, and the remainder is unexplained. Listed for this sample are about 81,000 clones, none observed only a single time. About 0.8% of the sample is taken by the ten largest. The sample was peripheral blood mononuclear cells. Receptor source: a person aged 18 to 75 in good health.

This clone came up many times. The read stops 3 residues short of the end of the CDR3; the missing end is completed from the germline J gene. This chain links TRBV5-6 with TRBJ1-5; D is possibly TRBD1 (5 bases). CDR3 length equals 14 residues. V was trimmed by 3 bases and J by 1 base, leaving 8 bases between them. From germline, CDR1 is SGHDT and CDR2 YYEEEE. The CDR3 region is CASSSTASNQPQHF. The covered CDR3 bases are TGTGCCAGCAGCTCGACAGCCAGCAATCAGCCC.

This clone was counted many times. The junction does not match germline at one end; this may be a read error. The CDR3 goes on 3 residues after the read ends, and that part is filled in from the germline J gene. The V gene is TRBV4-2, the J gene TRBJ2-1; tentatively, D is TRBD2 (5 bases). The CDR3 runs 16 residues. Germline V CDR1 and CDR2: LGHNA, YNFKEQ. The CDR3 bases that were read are TGCGCCAGCAGCCAAGGGAGCGAGAGCTCCTACAATGAG. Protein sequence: CASSQGSESSYNE. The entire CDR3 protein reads CASSQGSESSYNEQFF.

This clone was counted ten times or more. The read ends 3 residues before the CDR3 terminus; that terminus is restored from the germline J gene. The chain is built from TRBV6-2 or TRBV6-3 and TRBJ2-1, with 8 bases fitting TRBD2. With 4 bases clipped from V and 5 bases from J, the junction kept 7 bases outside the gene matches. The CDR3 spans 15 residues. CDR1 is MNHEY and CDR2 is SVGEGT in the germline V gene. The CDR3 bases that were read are TGTGCCAGCAGTTTTCTAGCGGGCGTCCACAATGAG. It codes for CASSFLAGVHNE. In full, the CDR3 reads CASSFLAGVHNEQFF.

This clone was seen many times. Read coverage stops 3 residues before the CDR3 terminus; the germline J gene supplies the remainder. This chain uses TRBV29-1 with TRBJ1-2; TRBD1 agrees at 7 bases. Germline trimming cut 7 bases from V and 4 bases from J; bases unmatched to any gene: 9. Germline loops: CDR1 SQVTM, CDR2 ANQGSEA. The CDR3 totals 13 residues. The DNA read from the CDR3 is TGCAGCGCTGACAGGGTCAATTTCTATGGC. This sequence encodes CSADRVNFYG. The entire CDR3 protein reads CSADRVNFYGYTF.

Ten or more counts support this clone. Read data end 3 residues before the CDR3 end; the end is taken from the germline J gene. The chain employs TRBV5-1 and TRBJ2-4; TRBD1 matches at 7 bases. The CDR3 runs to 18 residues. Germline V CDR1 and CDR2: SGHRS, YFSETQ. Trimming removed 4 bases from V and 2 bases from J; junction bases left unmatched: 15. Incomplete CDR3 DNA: TGCGCCAGCAGCCGAAGGGGGACAGAGATAAATCCCAAAAACATT. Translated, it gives CASSRRGTEINPKNI. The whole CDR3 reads CASSRRGTEINPKNIQYF.

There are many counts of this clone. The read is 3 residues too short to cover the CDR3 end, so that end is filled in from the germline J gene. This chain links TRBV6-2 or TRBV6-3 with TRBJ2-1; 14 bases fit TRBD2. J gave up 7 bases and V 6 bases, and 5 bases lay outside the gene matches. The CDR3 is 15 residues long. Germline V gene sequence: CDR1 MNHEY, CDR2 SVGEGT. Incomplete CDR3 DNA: TGTGCCAGCAGAAAGGGACTAGCGGGAGATAATGAG. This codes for CASRKGLAGDNE. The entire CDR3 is CASRKGLAGDNEQFF.

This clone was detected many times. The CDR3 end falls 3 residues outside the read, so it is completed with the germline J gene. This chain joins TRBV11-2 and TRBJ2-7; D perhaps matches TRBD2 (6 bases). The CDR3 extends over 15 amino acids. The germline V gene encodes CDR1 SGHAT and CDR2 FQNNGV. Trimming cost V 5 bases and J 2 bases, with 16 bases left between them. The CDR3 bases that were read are TGTGCCAGCAGCGGCTTAAGGAGGGCCGCCTACGAG. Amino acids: CASSGLRRAAYE. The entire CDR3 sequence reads CASSGLRRAAYEQYF.

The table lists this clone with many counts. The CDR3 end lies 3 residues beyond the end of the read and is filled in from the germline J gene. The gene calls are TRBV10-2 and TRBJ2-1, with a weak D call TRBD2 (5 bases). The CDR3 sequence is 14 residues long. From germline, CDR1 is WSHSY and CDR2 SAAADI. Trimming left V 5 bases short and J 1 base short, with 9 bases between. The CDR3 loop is CASSSTSSYNEQFF. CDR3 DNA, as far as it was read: TGCGCCAGCAGTTCCACTAGTTCCTACAATGAG.

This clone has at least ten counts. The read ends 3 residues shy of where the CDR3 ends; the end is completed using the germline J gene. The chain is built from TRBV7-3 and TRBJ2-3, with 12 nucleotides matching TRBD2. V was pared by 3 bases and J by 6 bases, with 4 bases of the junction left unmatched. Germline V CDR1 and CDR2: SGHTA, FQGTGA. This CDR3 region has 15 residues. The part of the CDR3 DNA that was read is TGTGCCAGCAGCTTGACTAGCGGGAGTTGGGATACG. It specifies CASSLTSGSWDT. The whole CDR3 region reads CASSLTSGSWDTQYF.

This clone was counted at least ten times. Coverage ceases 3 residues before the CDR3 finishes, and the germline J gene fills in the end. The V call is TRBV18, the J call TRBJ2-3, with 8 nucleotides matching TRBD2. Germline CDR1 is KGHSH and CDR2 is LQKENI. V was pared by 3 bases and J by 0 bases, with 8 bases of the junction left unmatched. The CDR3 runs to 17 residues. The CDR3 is CASSPSRGGASTDTQYF. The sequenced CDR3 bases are TGTGCCAGCTCACCGTCCCGGGGGGGGGCGAGCACAGATACG.